The TCR beta chain under discussion was sequenced for a study of OX40 agonist ivuxolimab in advanced cancers. In the study overall: Hepatocellular carcinoma, melanoma, renal cell or head and neck cancer affected the dose-escalation patients. In three patients, partial responses were observed, one with hepatocellular carcinoma and two with cutaneous melanoma. Study observations and caveats: Researchers did not determine the expanded peripheral T cells' antigen specificity.

As concerns this clone: Its matching antigen is unknown.

Looked up from germline, CDR1 is ENHRY and CDR2 is SYGVKD. This CDR3 spans 18 amino acids. V was shortened by 0 bases and J by 6 bases, with 21 bases between the two germline ends. Produced via immunoSEQ multiplex PCR; TCRdb's table is partial and in-frame only. The table has more than 100,000 clones, approximately 94% seen once. The chain employs TRBV10-3 and TRBJ1-5, with D perhaps matching TRBD1 (6 bases). Sequencing was performed on CD4+ or CD8+ T cells sorted from blood, taken in a trial of the OX40 agonist ivuxolimab. The clonotype comes from an adult with an advanced solid tumor such as melanoma, head and neck, liver or kidney cancer. CDR3 loop: CAISESIIGGRSGQPQHF. The CDR3 DNA is TGTGCCATCAGTGAGTCGATTATCGGGGGCCGGTCTGGTCAGCCCCAGCATTTT.